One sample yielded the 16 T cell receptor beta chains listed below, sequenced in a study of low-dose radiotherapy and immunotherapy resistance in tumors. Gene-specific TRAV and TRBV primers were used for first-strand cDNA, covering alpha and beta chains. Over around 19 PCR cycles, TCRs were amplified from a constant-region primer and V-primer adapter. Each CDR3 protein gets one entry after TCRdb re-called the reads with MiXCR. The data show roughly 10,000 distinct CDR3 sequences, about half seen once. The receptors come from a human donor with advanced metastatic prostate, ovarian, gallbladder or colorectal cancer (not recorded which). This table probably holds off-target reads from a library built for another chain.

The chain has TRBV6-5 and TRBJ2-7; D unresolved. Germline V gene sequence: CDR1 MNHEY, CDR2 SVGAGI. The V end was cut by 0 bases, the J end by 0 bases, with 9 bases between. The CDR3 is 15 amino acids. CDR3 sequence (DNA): TGTGCCAGCAGTTACTCGTTTCCGAGCTCCTACGAGCAGTACTTC. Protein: CASSYSFPSSYEQYF.

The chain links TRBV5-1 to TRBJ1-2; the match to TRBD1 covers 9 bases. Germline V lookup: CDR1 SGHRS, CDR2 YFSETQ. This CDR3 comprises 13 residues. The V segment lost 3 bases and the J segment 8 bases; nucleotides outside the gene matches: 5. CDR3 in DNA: TGCGCCAGCAGCTCGGACAGGGGCGACGGCTACACCTTC. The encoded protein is CASSSDRGDGYTF.

The CDR3 region has the DNA TGTGCCAGCAGCTTACGTTTCGGCGTGAATGAAAAACTGTTTTTT. Its translation is CASSLRFGVNEKLFF. This rearrangement joins TRBV5-5 to TRBJ1-4; D is ambiguous. The V gene's germline CDR1 is SGHKS and CDR2 YYEKEE (reference sequence). V gave up 2 bases and J gave up 5 bases, with 13 bases separating them. The length of the CDR3 is 15 residues.

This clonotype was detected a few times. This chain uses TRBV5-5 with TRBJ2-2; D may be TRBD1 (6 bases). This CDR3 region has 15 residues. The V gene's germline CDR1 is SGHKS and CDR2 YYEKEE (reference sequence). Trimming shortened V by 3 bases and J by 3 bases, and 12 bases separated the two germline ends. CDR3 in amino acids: CASSSRQGYTGELFF. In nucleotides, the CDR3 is TGTGCCAGCAGCTCCCGGCAGGGGTACACCGGGGAGCTGTTTTTT.

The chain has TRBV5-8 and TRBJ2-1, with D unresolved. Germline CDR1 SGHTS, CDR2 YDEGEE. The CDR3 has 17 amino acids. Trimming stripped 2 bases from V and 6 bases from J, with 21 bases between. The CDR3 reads CASSLSRVAYSPNEQFF. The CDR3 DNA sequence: TGTGCCAGCAGCTTAAGTCGAGTGGCCTATAGCCCCAATGAGCAGTTCTTC. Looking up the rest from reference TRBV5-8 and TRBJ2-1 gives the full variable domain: EAGVTQSPTHLIKTRGQQATLRCSPISGHTSVYWYQQALGLGLQFLLWYDEGEERNRGNFPPRFSGRQFPNYSSELNVNALELEDSALYLCASSLSRVAYSPNEQFFGPGTRLTVL.

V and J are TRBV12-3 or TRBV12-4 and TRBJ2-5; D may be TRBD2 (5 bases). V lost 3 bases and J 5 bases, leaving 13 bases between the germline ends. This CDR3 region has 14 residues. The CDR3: CASSLRAGTETQYF. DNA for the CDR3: TGTGCCAGCAGTTTGCGCGCGGGCACGGAGACCCAGTACTTC.

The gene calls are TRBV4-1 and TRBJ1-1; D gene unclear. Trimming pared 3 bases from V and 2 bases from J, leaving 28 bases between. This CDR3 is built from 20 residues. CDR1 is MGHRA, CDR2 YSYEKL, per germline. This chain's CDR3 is CASSHTKERFGSPPNTEAFF. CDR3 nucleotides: TGCGCCAGCAGCCACACTAAAGAAAGGTTCGGGTCGCCGCCAAACACTGAAGCTTTCTTT.

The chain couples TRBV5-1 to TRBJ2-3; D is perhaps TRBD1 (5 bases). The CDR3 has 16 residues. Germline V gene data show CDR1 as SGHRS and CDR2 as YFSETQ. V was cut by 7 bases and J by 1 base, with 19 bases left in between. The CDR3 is CASLAQGRGGTDTQYF. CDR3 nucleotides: TGCGCCAGCTTGGCTCAGGGTAGAGGTGGCACAGATACGCAGTATTTT. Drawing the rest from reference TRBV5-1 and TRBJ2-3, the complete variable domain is KAGVTQTPRYLIKTRGQQVTLSCSPISGHRSVSWYQQTPGQGLQFLFEYFSETQRNKGNFPGRFSGRQFSNSRSEMNVSTLELGDSALYLCASLAQGRGGTDTQYFGPGTRLTVL.

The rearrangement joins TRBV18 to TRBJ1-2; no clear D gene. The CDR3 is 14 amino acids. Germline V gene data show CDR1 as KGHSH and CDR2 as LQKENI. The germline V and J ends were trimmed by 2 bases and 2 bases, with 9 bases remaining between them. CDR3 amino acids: CASSPTGINYGYTF. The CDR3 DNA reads TGTGCCAGCTCACCAACGGGGATCAACTATGGCTACACCTTC.

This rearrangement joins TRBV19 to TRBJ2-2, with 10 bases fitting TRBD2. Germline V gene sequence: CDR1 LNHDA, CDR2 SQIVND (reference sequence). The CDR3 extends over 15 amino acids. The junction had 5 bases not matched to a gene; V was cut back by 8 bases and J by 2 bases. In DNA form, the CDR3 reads TGTGCCAGTGCCTCTAGCGGGGGTAACACCGGGGAGCTGTTTTTT. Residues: CASASSGGNTGELFF.

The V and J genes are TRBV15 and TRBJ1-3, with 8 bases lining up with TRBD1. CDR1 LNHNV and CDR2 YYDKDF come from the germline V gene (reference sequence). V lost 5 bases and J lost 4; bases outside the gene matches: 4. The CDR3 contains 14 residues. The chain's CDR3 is CATSRTGPGNTIYF. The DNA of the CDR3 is TGTGCCACCAGCCGGACAGGGCCGGGAAACACCATATATTTT.

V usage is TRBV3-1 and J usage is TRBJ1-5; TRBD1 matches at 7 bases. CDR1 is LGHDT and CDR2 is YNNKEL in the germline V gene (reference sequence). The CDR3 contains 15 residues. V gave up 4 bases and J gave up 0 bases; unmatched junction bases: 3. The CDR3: CASSLTGLSNQPQHF. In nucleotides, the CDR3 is TGTGCCAGCAGCCTGACAGGGCTTAGCAATCAGCCCCAGCATTTT.

CDR3: CASSSPTGKGDEQYF. CDR3 sequence (DNA): TGTGCCAGCAGTTCCCCGACAGGGAAGGGTGACGAGCAGTACTTC. The chain joins TRBV28 to TRBJ2-7, with 7 bases that match TRBD1. Germline-derived CDR1 and CDR2 are MDHEN and SYDVKM. After removal of 4 bases from V and 5 bases from J, the junction contained 11 bases not matched to a gene. The CDR3 has 15 residues. Using reference TRBV28 and TRBJ2-7 for the parts outside the CDR3, the full variable domain is DVKVTQSSRYLVKRTGEKVFLECVQDMDHENMFWYRQDPGLGLRLIYFSYDVKMKEKGDIPEGYSVSREKKERFSLILESASTNQTSMYLCASSSPTGKGDEQYFGPGTRLTVT.

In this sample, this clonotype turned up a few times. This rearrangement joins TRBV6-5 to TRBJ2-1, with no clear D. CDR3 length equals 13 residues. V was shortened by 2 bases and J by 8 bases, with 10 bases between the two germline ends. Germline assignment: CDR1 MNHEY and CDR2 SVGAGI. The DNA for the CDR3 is TGTGCCAGCAGTTACGTCGGTGCGGATGAGCAGTTCTTC. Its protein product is CASSYVGADEQFF.

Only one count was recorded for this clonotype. The CDR3 region is CASNLRTGVAYGYTF. The CDR3 DNA is TGTGCCAGCAACCTGAGGACAGGGGTGGCCTATGGCTACACCTTC. The gene calls are TRBV28 and TRBJ1-2; 9 bases are shared with TRBD1. Germline trimming cut 7 bases from V and 4 bases from J; bases unmatched to any gene: 10. Germline V gives CDR1 MDHEN, CDR2 SYDVKM. This CDR3 spans 15 amino acids.

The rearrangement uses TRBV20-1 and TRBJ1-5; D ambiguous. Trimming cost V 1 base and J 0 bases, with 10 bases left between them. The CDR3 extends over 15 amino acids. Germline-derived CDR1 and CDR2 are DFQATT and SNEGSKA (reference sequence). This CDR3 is CSARGHLYSNQPQHF. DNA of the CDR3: TGCAGTGCTAGAGGACATCTGTATAGCAATCAGCCCCAGCATTTT.